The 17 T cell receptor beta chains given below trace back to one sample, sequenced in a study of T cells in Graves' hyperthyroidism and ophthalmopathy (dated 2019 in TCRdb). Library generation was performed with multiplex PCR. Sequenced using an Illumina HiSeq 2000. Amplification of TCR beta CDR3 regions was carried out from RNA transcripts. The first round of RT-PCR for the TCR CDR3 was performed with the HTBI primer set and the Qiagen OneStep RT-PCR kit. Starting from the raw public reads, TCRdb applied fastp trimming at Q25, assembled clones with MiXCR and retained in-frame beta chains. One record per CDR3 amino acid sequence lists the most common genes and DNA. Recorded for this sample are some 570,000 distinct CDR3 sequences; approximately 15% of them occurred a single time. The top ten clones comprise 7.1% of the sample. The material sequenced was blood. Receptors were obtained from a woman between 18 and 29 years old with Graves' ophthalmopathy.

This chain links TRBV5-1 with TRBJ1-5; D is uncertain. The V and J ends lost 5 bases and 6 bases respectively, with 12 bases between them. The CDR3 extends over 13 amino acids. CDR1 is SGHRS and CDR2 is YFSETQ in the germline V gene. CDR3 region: CASRATIGQPQHF. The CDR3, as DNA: TGCGCCAGCAGGGCTACAATAGGTCAGCCCCAGCATTTT.

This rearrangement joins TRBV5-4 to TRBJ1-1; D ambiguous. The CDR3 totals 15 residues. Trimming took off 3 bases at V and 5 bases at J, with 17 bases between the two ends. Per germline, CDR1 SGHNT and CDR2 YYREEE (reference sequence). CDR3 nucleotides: TGTGCCAGCAGCTGGGGTCAGGTGGTGGGAACTGAAGCTTTCTTT. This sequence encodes CASSWGQVVGTEAFF. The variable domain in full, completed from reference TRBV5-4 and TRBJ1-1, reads ETGVTQSPTHLIKTRGQQVTLRCSSQSGHNTVSWYQQALGQGPQFIFQYYREEENGRGNFPPRFSGLQFPNYSSELNVNALELDDSALYLCASSWGQVVGTEAFFGQGTRLTVV.

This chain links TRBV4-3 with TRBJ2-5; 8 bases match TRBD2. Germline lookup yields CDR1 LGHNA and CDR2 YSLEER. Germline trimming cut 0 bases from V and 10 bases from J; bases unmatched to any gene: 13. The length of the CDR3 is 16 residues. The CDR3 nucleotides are TGCGCCAGCAGCCAAGATGGTCCGGGTTCGGGAGGGGGCCAGTACTTC. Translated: CASSQDGPGSGGGQYF.

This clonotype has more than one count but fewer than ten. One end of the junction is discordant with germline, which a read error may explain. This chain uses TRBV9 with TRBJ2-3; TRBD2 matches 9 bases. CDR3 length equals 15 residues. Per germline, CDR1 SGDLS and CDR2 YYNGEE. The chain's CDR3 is CASSATGTSIDTQYF. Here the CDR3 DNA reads TGTGCCAGCAGCGCCACCGGGACTAGCATAGATACGCAGTATTTT. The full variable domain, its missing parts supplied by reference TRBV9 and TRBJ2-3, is DSGVTQTPKHLITATGQRVTLRCSPRSGDLSVYWYQQSLDQGLQFLIQYYNGEERAKGNILERFSAQQFPDLHSELNLSSLELGDSALYFCASSATGTSIDTQYFGPGTRLTVL.

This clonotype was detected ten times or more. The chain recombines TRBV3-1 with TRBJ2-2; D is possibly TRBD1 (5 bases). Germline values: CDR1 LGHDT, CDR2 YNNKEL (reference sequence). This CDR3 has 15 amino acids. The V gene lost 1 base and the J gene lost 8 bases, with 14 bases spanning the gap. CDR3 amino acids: CASSQGHRPLGELFF. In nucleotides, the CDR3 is TGTGCCAGCAGCCAAGGGCACAGGCCCTTGGGGGAGCTGTTTTTT.

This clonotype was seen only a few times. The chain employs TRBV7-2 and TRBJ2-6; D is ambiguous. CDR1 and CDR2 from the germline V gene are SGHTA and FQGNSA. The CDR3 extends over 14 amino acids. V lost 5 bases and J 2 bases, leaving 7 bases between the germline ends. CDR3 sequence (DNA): TGTGCCAGCAGCCCCCGTCCTGGGGCCAACGTCCTGACTTTC. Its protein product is CASSPRPGANVLTF.

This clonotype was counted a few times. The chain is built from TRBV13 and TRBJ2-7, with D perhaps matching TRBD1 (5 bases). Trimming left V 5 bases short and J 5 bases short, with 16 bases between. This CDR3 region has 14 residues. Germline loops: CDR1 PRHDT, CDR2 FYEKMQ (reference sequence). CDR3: CASSVAGRIHEQYF. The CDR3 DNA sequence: TGTGCCAGCAGCGTGGCAGGGCGGATCCACGAGCAGTACTTC.

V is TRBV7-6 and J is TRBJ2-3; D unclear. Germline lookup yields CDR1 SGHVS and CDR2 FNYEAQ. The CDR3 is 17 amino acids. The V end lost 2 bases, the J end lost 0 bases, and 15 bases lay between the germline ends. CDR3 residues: CASSLTPQRSSTDTQYF. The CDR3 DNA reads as TGTGCCAGCAGCTTAACCCCACAGCGTTCTAGCACAGATACGCAGTATTTT.

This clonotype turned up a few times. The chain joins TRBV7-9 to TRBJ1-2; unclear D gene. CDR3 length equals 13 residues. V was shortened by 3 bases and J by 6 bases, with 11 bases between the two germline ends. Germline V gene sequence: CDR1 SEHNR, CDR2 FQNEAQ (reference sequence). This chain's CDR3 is CASSFGQDDGYTF. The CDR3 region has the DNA TGTGCCAGCAGCTTCGGCCAAGATGATGGCTACACCTTC.

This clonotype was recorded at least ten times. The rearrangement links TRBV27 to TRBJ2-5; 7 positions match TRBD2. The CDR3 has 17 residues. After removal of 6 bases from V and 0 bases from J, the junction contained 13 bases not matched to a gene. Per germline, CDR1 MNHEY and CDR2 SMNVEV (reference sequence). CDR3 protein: CASSLKAAGVHQETQYF. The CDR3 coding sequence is TGTGCCAGCAGCCTTAAGGCGGCGGGAGTGCACCAAGAGACCCAGTACTTC.

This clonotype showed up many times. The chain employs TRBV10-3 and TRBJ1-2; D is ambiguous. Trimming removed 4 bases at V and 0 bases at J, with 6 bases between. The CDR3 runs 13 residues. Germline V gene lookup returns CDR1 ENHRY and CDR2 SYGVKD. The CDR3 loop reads CAISGSSNYGYTF. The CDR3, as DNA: TGTGCCATCAGTGGTAGTTCTAACTATGGCTACACCTTC.

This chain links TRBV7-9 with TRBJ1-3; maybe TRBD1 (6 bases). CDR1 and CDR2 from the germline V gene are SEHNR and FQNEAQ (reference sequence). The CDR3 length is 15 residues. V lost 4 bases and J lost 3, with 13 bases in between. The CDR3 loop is CASSSTGGIGNTIYF. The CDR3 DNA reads TGTGCCAGCAGCTCCACCGGGGGCATTGGAAACACCATATATTTT.

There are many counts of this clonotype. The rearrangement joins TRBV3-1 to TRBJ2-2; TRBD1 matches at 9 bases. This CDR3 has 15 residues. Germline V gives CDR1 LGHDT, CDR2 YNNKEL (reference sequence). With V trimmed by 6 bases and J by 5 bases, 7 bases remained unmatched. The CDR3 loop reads CASSFGQGRTGELFF. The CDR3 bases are TGTGCCAGCAGTTTCGGACAGGGGAGGACCGGGGAGCTGTTTTTT. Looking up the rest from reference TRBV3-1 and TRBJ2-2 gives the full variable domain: DTAVSQTPKYLVTQMGNDKSIKCEQNLGHDTMYWYKQDSKKFLKIMFSYNNKELIINETVPNRFSPKSPDKAHLNLHINSLELGDSAVYFCASSFGQGRTGELFFGEGSRLTVL.

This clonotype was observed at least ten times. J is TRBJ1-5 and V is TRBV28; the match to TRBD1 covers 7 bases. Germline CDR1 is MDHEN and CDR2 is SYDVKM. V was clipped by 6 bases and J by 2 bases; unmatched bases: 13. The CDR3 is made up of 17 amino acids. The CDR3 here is CASRVPQGVWGNQPQHF. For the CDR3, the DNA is TGTGCCAGCAGGGTCCCCCAGGGGGTCTGGGGCAATCAGCCCCAGCATTTT.

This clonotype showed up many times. The CDR3 nucleotides are TGTGCCTGGAGTGTTACAGGGGACACTGAAGCTTTCTTT. Encoded protein: CAWSVTGDTEAFF. V and J are TRBV30 and TRBJ1-1; 7 bases are shared with TRBD1. The trim removed 0 bases at V and 3 bases at J, leaving 1 base unmatched. The CDR3 extends over 13 amino acids. Germline loops: CDR1 GTSNPN, CDR2 SVGIG (reference sequence).

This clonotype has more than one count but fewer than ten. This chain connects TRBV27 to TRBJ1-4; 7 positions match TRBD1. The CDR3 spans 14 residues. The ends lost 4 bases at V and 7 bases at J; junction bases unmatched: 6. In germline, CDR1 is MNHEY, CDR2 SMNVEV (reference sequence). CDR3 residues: CASSSDRDGEKLFF. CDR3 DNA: TGTGCCAGCAGTTCCGACAGGGATGGTGAAAAACTGTTTTTT.

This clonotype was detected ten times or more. The CDR3 DNA reads as TGTGCCAGCAGTGTAAGCGGACAAGCCACAGATACGCAGTATTTT. Translated: CASSVSGQATDTQYF. The chain combines TRBV6-1 with TRBJ2-3, with D possibly called TRBD1 or TRBD2 (5 bases each). CDR1 and CDR2 (germline): MNHNS, SASEGT. Deletions cut 4 bases from V and 2 bases from J, with 13 bases between. The CDR3 consists of 15 residues.